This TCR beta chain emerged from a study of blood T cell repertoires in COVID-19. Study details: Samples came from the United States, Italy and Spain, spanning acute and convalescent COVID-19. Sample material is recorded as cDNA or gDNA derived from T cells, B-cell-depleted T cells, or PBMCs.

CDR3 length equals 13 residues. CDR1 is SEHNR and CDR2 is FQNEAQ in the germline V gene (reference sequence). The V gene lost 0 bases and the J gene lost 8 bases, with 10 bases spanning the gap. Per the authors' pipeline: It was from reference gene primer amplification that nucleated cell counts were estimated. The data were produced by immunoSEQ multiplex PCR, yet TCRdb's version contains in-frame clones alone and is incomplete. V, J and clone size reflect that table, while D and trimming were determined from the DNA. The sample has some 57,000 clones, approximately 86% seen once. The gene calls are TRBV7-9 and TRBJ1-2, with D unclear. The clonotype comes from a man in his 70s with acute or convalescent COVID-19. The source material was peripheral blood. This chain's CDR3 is CASSLAGGWGYTF. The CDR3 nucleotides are TGTGCCAGCAGCTTAGCCGGCGGCTGGGGCTACACCTTC.